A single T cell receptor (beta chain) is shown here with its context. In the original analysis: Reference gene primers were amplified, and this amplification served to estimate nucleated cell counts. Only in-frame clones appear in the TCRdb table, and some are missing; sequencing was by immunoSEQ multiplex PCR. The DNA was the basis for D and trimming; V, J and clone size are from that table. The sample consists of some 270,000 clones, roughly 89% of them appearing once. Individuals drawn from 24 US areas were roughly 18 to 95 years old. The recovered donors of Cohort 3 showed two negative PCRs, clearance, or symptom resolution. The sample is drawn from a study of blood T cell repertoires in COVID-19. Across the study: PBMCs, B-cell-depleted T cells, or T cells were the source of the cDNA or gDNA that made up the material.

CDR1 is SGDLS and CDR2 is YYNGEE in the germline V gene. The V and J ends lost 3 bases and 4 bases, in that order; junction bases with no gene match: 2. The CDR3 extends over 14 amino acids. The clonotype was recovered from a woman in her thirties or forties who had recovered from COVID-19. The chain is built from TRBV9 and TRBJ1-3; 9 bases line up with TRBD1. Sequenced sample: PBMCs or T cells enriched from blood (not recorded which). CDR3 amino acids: CASSAGTGGNTIYF. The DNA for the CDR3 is TGTGCCAGCAGCGCCGGGACAGGGGGAAACACCATATATTTT.